Presented here are 9 T cell receptor beta chains from one specimen sequenced in a study of T cells in narcolepsy. The table came from immunoSEQ multiplex PCR; TCRdb's copy has only in-frame clones and leaves some out. The sample has under 35,000 clones, around 79% seen once. The sample comprised CD45RA- memory CD4+ T cells from PBMCs. The receptors derive from a human donor with narcolepsy.

The gene calls are TRBV11-3 and TRBJ1-1; D is unclear. The CDR3 loop spans 14 amino acids. Trimming took 5 bases from V and 0 from J, leaving 10 bases between them. The germline V gene encodes CDR1 SGHNT and CDR2 YENEEA. CDR3 in amino acids: CASSPVQLNTEAFF. The CDR3 bases are TGTGCCAGCAGCCCTGTACAGCTGAACACTGAAGCTTTCTTT.

This CDR3 reads CASSPQGAQQPQHF. The CDR3 DNA reads TGTGCCAGCAGCCCACAGGGGGCCCAACAGCCCCAGCATTTT. This chain links TRBV7-9 with TRBJ1-5; 9 bases align to TRBD1. Germline assignment: CDR1 SEHNR and CDR2 FQNEAQ (reference sequence). V lost 5 bases and J lost 7; bases outside the gene matches: 6. The CDR3 extends over 14 amino acids.

The chain combines TRBV5-1 with TRBJ1-3; D not resolved. Germline loops: CDR1 SGHRS, CDR2 YFSETQ. V was pared by 0 bases and J by 0 bases, with 10 bases between. The CDR3 extends over 16 amino acids. This chain's CDR3 is CASSLVGLVSGNTIYF. CDR3 nucleotide sequence: TGCGCCAGCAGCTTGGTTGGGTTGGTCTCTGGAAACACCATATATTTT.

The CDR3 sequence: CATRGTAGETQYF. The CDR3 DNA reads TGTGCCACCCGCGGGACCGCCGGGGAGACCCAGTACTTC. V is TRBV28 and J is TRBJ2-5, with a weak D call TRBD2 (6 bases). In germline, CDR1 is MDHEN, CDR2 SYDVKM. V was pared by 10 bases and J by 5 bases, with 17 bases between. This CDR3 is 13 amino acids long. Combining the CDR3 with reference TRBV28 and TRBJ2-5 gives the whole variable domain DVKVTQSSRYLVKRTGEKVFLECVQDMDHENMFWYRQDPGLGLRLIYFSYDVKMKEKGDIPEGYSVSREKKERFSLILESASTNQTSMYLCATRGTAGETQYFGPGTRLLVL.

The count of this clone is one. V gene TRBV9 combines with J gene TRBJ2-7; 9 bases map to TRBD2. The germline CDR1 and CDR2 sequences are SGDLS and YYNGEE. This CDR3 contains 15 residues. With V trimmed by 0 bases and J by 6 bases, 7 bases remained unmatched. Here the CDR3 reads CASSVAMTSGTEQYF. The CDR3 coding sequence is TGTGCCAGCAGCGTAGCGATGACTAGCGGAACCGAGCAGTACTTC.

This chain links TRBV5-8 with TRBJ1-2; D remains unclear. The CDR3 consists of 15 residues. V was trimmed by 0 bases and J by 4 bases, leaving 13 bases between them. Germline V gene lookup returns CDR1 SGHTS and CDR2 YDEGEE. CDR3 sequence: CASSLEYPGPYGYTF. In DNA form, the CDR3 reads TGTGCCAGCAGCTTGGAGTACCCCGGCCCCTATGGCTACACCTTC.

The V gene is TRBV7-2, the J gene TRBJ2-7, with TRBD2 matching 10 bases. The CDR3 length is 14 residues. Germline V gene lookup returns CDR1 SGHTA and CDR2 FQGNSA. V dropped 5 bases and J dropped 0; count of bases not matched to a gene: 1. The CDR3 DNA reads as TGTGCCAGCAGCGCTAGCGGGAGCTCCTACGAGCAGTACTTC. It translates to CASSASGSSYEQYF.

The chain is built from TRBV9 and TRBJ2-6, with 7 bases fitting TRBD1. The CDR3 contains 14 residues. Germline V gene lookup returns CDR1 SGDLS and CDR2 YYNGEE. V dropped 7 bases and J dropped 7; count of bases not matched to a gene: 8. CDR3 region: CASSEGQSANVLTF. The DNA of the CDR3 is TGTGCCAGCTCTGAGGGACAGAGTGCCAACGTCCTGACTTTC.

This CDR3 reads CASSPTENQPQHF. In nucleotides, the CDR3 is TGTGCCAGTAGTCCGACAGAGAATCAGCCCCAGCATTTT. The chain uses TRBV19 and TRBJ1-5; D perhaps matches TRBD1 (5 bases). This CDR3 contains 13 residues. Germline CDR1 LNHDA, CDR2 SQIVND (reference sequence). V lost 5 bases and J lost 4, with 9 bases in between. Full variable domain (rest looked up from reference TRBV19 and TRBJ1-5): DGGITQSPKYLFRKEGQNVTLSCEQNLNHDAMYWYRQDPGQGLRLIYYSQIVNDFQKGDIAEGYSVSREKKESFPLTVTSAQKNPTAFYLCASSPTENQPQHFGDGTRLSIL.